This TCR beta chain was documented in a study of CD8+ T cells in alopecia areata. General study points: Compared with normal scalp, lesional scalp had higher clonality and more expanded CD8+ clones.

A word on this clone: Its target is unknown.

Alopecia areata patients provided lesional scalp punch biopsies and peripheral blood. Germline V gives CDR1 SQVTM, CDR2 ANQGSEA. V was shortened by 4 bases and J by 0 bases, with 6 bases between the two germline ends. CDR3 length equals 12 residues. Isolated RNA was reverse transcribed into cDNA used as the sequencing template. Sequencing used immunoSEQ multiplex PCR; TCRdb keeps in-frame clones, though not all of them. In the table there are 150,000 to 200,000 clones, 50% to 60% of which are singletons. This chain joins TRBV29-1 and TRBJ1-1; no clear D gene. This sequence originates from a human donor with alopecia areata. Sequenced material: CD4+ T cells sorted from blood, taken at week 0. The CDR3 is CSVAPLNTEAFF. The CDR3 DNA follows: TGCAGCGTTGCCCCGTTGAACACTGAAGCTTTCTTT.